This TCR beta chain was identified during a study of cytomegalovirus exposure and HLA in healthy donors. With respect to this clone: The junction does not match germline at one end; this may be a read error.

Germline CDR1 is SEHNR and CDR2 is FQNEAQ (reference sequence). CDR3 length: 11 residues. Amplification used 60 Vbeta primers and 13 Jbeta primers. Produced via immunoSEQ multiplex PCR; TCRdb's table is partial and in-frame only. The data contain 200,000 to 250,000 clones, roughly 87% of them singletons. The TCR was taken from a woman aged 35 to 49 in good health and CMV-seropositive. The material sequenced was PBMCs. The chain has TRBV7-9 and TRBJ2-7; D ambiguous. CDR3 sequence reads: CSSSPLYEQYF. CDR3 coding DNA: TGTTCCAGCAGCCCCCTCTACGAGCAGTACTTC.